These 10 T cell receptor beta chains were sequenced from one sample in a study of blood T cell repertoires in COVID-19. This table comes from immunoSEQ multiplex PCR, and its TCRdb copy is limited to in-frame clones, with some not included. The table records approximately 280,000 clones, approximately 88% of them present only once. Sequenced material: peripheral blood. Receptors were obtained from a middle-aged man with acute or convalescent COVID-19.

The rearrangement links TRBV25-1 to TRBJ2-1; a possible D gene is TRBD1 (6 bases). Germline lookup yields CDR1 MGHDK and CDR2 SYGVNS. Trimming removed 6 bases from V and 7 bases from J, with 16 bases in between. CDR3 length equals 14 residues. The CDR3 here is CASRELTGANEQFF. Written as DNA, the CDR3 is TGTGCCAGCAGAGAGTTGACAGGAGCTAATGAGCAGTTCTTC. Filled out from reference TRBV25-1 and TRBJ2-1, the complete variable domain reads EADIYQTPRYLVIGTGKKITLECSQTMGHDKMYWYQQDPGMELHLIHYSYGVNSTEKGDLSSESTVSRIRTEHFPLTLESARPSHTSQYLCASRELTGANEQFFGPGTRLTVL.

This clone was seen more than once but under ten times. The identical CDR3 is also encoded by other nucleotide sequences in the sample. The genes are TRBV5-1 and TRBJ1-2, with D perhaps TRBD1 (5 bases). Germline lookup yields CDR1 SGHRS and CDR2 YFSETQ. The CDR3 covers 14 residues. V dropped 0 bases and J dropped 6 bases, with 12 bases sitting between them. This chain's CDR3 is CASSLGARVDGYTF. The CDR3 region has the DNA TGCGCCAGCAGCTTGGGGGCCAGGGTTGATGGCTACACCTTC.

The CDR3 nucleotides are TGTGCCAGCAGGGACCCCGGGACAGGGGCACCCCTCCACTTT. Encoded protein: CASRDPGTGAPLHF. J is TRBJ1-6 and V is TRBV2; 10 bases agree with TRBD1. Germline CDR1 and CDR2: SNHLY and FYNNEI. The CDR3 spans 14 residues. With V trimmed by 6 bases and J by 11 bases, 7 bases remained unmatched. Full variable domain (rest looked up from reference TRBV2 and TRBJ1-6): EPEVTQTPSHQVTQMGQEVILRCVPISNHLYFYWYRQILGQKVEFLVSFYNNEISEKSEIFDDQFSVERPDGSNFTLKIRSTKLEDSAMYFCASRDPGTGAPLHFGNGTRLTVT.

This sequence joins TRBV5-1 and TRBJ2-7; weak D call: TRBD2 (6 bases). V lost 0 bases and J 3 bases, leaving 13 bases between the germline ends. Germline-derived CDR1 and CDR2 are SGHRS and YFSETQ. The CDR3 is made up of 15 amino acids. CDR3 coding DNA: TGCGCCAGCAGCTTGGCCTGGCCGGGGGACTACGAGCAGTACTTC. Its protein is CASSLAWPGDYEQYF.

J is TRBJ2-7 and V is TRBV6-5; 7 bases match TRBD1. Germline V gene lookup returns CDR1 MNHEY and CDR2 SVGAGI. CDR3 size: 13 residues. J gave up 3 bases and V 5 bases, and 4 bases lay outside the gene matches. The CDR3 sequence is CASSRNRGYEQYF. The CDR3 DNA is TGTGCCAGCAGTCGTAACAGGGGCTACGAGCAGTACTTC.

The V and J genes are TRBV3-1 (or the pseudogene TRBV3-2) and TRBJ1-2; D remains ambiguous. CDR1 and CDR2 from the germline V gene are LGHDT and YNNKEL (reference sequence). Trimming removed 2 bases at V and 0 bases at J, with 10 bases between. The length of the CDR3 is 15 residues. In DNA, the CDR3 is TGTGCCAGCAGCCAAACCCAGGCCGCTAACTATGGCTACACCTTC. This sequence encodes CASSQTQAANYGYTF.

The gene calls are TRBV7-8 and TRBJ1-2; 11 bases line up with TRBD1. Germline V gene sequence: CDR1 SGHVS, CDR2 FQNEAQ. V lost 5 bases to trimming and J lost 7 bases; unmatched junction nucleotides: 12. The CDR3 covers 16 residues. The CDR3 coding sequence is TGTGCCAGCAGCCCCAGGGGAGGACAGGGGGCTGGTGGCTACACCTTC. Amino acids: CASSPRGGQGAGGYTF.

V and J are TRBV5-1 and TRBJ2-1, with 7 bases fitting TRBD1. This CDR3 contains 14 residues. The germline V gene has CDR1 SGHRS and CDR2 YFSETQ. The V segment lost 4 bases and the J segment 8 bases; nucleotides outside the gene matches: 9. The CDR3 DNA reads TGCGCCAGCAGCGAATTACAGGGGTGGCATGAGCAGTTCTTC. It translates to CASSELQGWHEQFF.

The V and J genes are TRBV5-1 and TRBJ1-4; a weak D match, TRBD1 (5 bases). CDR1 is SGHRS, CDR2 YFSETQ, per germline. The CDR3 sequence is 14 residues long. The V gene lost 5 bases and the J gene lost 7 bases, with 15 bases spanning the gap. CDR3 DNA sequence: TGCGCCAGCAGTCTAGCGGGGGGGTCTGAAAAACTGTTTTTT. Residues: CASSLAGGSEKLFF.

CDR3 bases: TGTGCCAGCGTGAAAAGCTGGGGCGATAGCAATCAGCCCCAGCATTTT. Translating gives CASVKSWGDSNQPQHF. V and J are TRBV21-1 and TRBJ1-5; TRBD1, as called in the table, went unchecked against the DNA. TRBV21-1 has pseudogene status. The CDR3 is made up of 16 amino acids.